This record concerns one TCR beta chain sequence. There is no known antigen for this receptor. Base quality data are lacking; no much larger clone is found one base away. The CDR3, cysteine through phenylalanine, is 15 amino acids long. Only the CDR3 portion is preserved as DNA: 45 bases, with reading frame beginning at the first base. The germline V gene yields MDHEN for CDR1 and SYDVKM for CDR2. Relative to germline, V is 5 bases shorter and J is 1 base shorter, with 15 bases between their ends. Only healthy Caucasian donors were included. Miltenyi CD45RO+ enrichment and human naive T-cell isolation kits were used to isolate memory (CD45RO+) and naive T cells from PBMC. Preparation of the library involved 5' RACE. The reads were generated on an Illumina HiSeq 2000. A universal primer binding site was added through template switching, and the final cDNA carried a unique molecular identifier so that TCR cDNA molecules could be counted accurately. Specific primers in the conserved constant-segment region were used to synthesize first-strand cDNA for the TCR alpha and beta chains. To control for contamination, every cDNA library carried two barcodes: a SMART-Mk sample barcode plus Illumina barcodes. Two successive PCR steps introduced TruSeq adapter sequences along with Illumina sample barcodes. TCR alpha and beta cDNA libraries were sequenced on the Illumina HiSeq platform with custom primers. Concerning the study's data processing: MiGEC processed the raw reads to extract unique molecular identifiers, while MiXCR was used to determine the CDR3 positions. Recombination models were inferred per individual with the repgenHMM and IGoR tools using an EM algorithm. Shared clonotypes were analyzed with the tcR package in R, and sharing was normalized by the product of cloneset sizes. Out-of-frame nonproductive sequences were analyzed to study raw recombination free of thymic and clonal selection effects. Starting from the raw public reads, TCRdb applied fastp trimming at Q25, assembled clones with MiXCR and retained in-frame beta chains. Rows are unified per CDR3 protein, each entry keeping the most common DNA and genes. The V and J calls shown here were made by TCRdb, not taken from the authors' results. For this sample the table gives around 240,000 distinct CDR3 sequences, of which roughly a tenth were detected only once. The ten most abundant clones make up more than 8% of the sample.

The sample belongs to a study of identical twins (dated by TCRdb to the mid-2010s). Regarding the research as a whole: To test whether fetal clonotypes persist, the study used deep sequencing on TCR alpha and beta repertoires from monozygotic twins, unrelated adults of various ages, and cord blood. Replicate twin experiments were performed at different times using different library preparation protocols to rule out contamination.

On the study overall, not on this receptor specifically: Abundant cord blood beta clonotypes had fewer insertions, young adult naive repertoires showed a similar but weaker trend, and memory repertoires showed no such trend. In monozygotic twins, recombination models systematically underestimated out-of-frame TCR alpha sharing, but the models matched the sharing seen between unrelated individuals. Conclusions relied on cross-sectional statistical analysis, since the same donors could not be followed over many years. Zero-insertion analyses could be partly confounded by invariant T cells such as MAIT and iNKT, although diverse VJ usage argued against such confounding for most clonotypes. Compared with coincidental sharing between unrelated individuals, out-of-frame TCR alpha sequences shared between twins showed an excess of sequences with low generation probability. In beta out-of-frame sequences, excess twin sharing was weaker, because having fewer shared sequences lowered the signal-to-noise ratio.

The source is a man aged 50 to 59 in good health. The sample comprised memory T cells sorted from blood. Interpreted using the paper, the cell subset or site label stands for: CD45RO+ enriched T cells. In this chain, TRBV28 is recombined with TRBJ2-7, with no confidently assigned D gene. The CDR3 region reads CASSTFPGRSYEQYF. The nucleotide sequence reads as follows: TGTGCCAGCAGTACCTTTCCGGGTAGGTCCTACGAGCAGTACTTC.